The rows below give T cell receptor beta chains drawn from one sample of a study of early T cells in non-severe SARS-CoV-2 infection. TCRdb re-analysed the 5' RACE reads in MiXCR, keeping a single row per CDR3 protein. The sample comprises 50,000 to 70,000 distinct CDR3 sequences, 12% of which are singletons, and 1.1% to 1.5% rests with the top ten. The sequenced material came from whole blood. These TCRs come from an adult who was a healthcare worker with PCR-confirmed SARS-CoV-2 infection or an uninfected control (not recorded which). Each CDR3 is given with its conserved first and last residue. The order of the fields is J gene, D gene, clone size, V gene, CDR3 protein, CDR3 DNA. The D gene is left open where the match is weak. Clone size, where shown, is once, few, many, or a class for clones that have expanded.

>TRBJ1-3|TRBD1|many|TRBV12-3/TRBV12-4
CASSPGQGRIGYF
TGTGCCAGCAGTCCGGGACAGGGAAGGATCGGCTATTTT
>TRBJ2-7|TRBD2|many|TRBV7-2
CASSFGGTSYEQYF
TGTGCCAGCAGCTTCGGTGGGACTAGCTACGAGCAGTACTTC
>TRBJ1-6|-|-|TRBV15
CATSRGLGRDSPLHF
TGTGCCACCAGCAGAGGTTTGGGCAGGGATTCACCCCTCCACTTT
>TRBJ1-3|-|few|TRBV11-2
CASSSVRGRAGNTIYF
TGTGCCAGCAGCTCCGTTCGGGGGCGTGCCGGAAACACCATATATTTT
>TRBJ2-1|-|-|TRBV30
CAWSVLTGYEQFF
TGTGCCTGGAGTGTACTGACGGGTTATGAGCAGTTCTTC
>TRBJ2-7|-|many|TRBV4-1
CASSQVADQYYEQYF
TGCGCCAGCAGCCAAGTTGCCGACCAATACTACGAGCAGTACTTC
>TRBJ1-4|-|-|TRBV7-6
CASSAGGGNEKLFF
TGTGCCAGCAGCGCGGGCGGCGGTAATGAAAAACTGTTTTTT
>TRBJ1-2|-|many|TRBV10-3
CAISPGPGVYGYTF
TGTGCCATCAGCCCGGGGCCAGGGGTCTATGGCTACACCTTC
>TRBJ2-7|-|many|TRBV11-2
CASSLDVRVYEQYF
TGTGCCAGCAGCTTAGATGTCAGGGTTTACGAGCAGTACTTC
>TRBJ1-2|-|-|TRBV4-1
CASSLSDGTNYGYTF
TGCGCCAGCAGCCTTTCGGACGGAACTAACTATGGCTACACCTTC
>TRBJ1-1|-|many|TRBV20-1
CSAKMIGMTDTEAFF
TGCAGTGCCAAAATGATAGGGATGACGGACACTGAAGCTTTCTTT
>TRBJ2-4|TRBD1|few|TRBV5-4
CASSRDRARKNIQYF
TGTGCCAGCAGTCGGGACAGGGCAAGGAAAAACATTCAGTACTTC
>TRBJ1-6|-|few|TRBV2
CASRRLIPDSPLHF
TGTGCCAGCAGGCGACTTATCCCAGATTCACCCCTCCACTTT
>TRBJ2-1|TRBD2|-|TRBV7-9
CASSPTSGGAGEQFF
TGTGCCAGCAGCCCCACTAGCGGGGGGGCCGGTGAGCAGTTCTTC
>TRBJ1-2|TRBD1|few|TRBV9
CASSRDRGYTF
TGTGCCAGCAGCCGGGACAGGGGCTACACCTTC
>TRBJ2-2|TRBD1|few|TRBV2
CASSQTGLRTGELFF
TGTGCCAGCAGTCAGACAGGGTTAAGAACCGGGGAGCTGTTTTTT
>TRBJ2-7|-|many|TRBV6-1
CASNRDKSYEQYF
TGTGCCAGCAACCGGGACAAGTCCTACGAGCAGTACTTC
>TRBJ2-7|-|few|TRBV13
CASSLGRYSYEQYF
TGTGCCAGCAGCTTAGGCAGGTACTCCTACGAGCAGTACTTC
>TRBJ2-4|-|few|TRBV20-1
CSARDLSLSGDIQYF
TGCAGTGCTAGAGATCTTTCCCTAAGTGGAGACATTCAGTACTTC
>TRBJ2-1|-|many|TRBV11-3
CASSFMGGDEQFF
TGTGCCAGCAGCTTCATGGGTGGAGATGAGCAGTTCTTC
>TRBJ2-5|-|few|TRBV29-1
CSVVSGGAQYF
TGCAGCGTTGTATCAGGTGGGGCCCAGTACTTC
>TRBJ2-7|TRBD2|-|TRBV4-3
CASSQDPTSGVYEQYF
TGCGCCAGCAGCCAAGATCCGACTAGCGGGGTCTACGAGCAGTACTTC
>TRBJ2-2|TRBD2|many|TRBV18
CASSPGLEAGELFF
TGTGCCAGCTCACCGGGACTAGAGGCCGGGGAGCTGTTTTTT
>TRBJ2-3|-|-|TRBV11-2
CASSLGGDTQYF
TGTGCCAGCAGCTTAGGAGGGGATACGCAGTATTTT
>TRBJ1-1|-|few|TRBV6-6
CASSTPGFTTEAFF
TGTGCCAGCAGTACACCAGGTTTCACCACTGAAGCTTTCTTT
>TRBJ2-7|TRBD2|many|TRBV2
CASRPLGTSGEYEQYF
TGTGCCAGCAGGCCCCTGGGGACTAGCGGGGAATACGAGCAGTACTTC
>TRBJ1-3|-|-|TRBV11-2
CASSLSGVNTIYF
TGTGCCAGCAGCTTAAGTGGGGTGAACACCATATATTTT